In its sample, the clone carrying this T cell receptor (beta chain) was seen once. This CDR3 is 15 amino acids long. The sample belongs to a study of blood T cell repertoires in COVID-19. Study-wide background: T cells, B-cell-depleted T cells, or PBMCs provided the cDNA or gDNA that served as material.

Method: immunoSEQ multiplex PCR; TCRdb's copy keeps in-frame clones and lacks some. Of about 87,000 clones detected, around nine tenths appear once; the ten largest clones hold over 5%. The receptor comes from a man aged 40-49 years with acute or convalescent COVID-19. Sequenced material: peripheral blood. The chain carries TRBV21-1 and TRBJ1-2; TRBD1 is the table's D call, not checked against the DNA. TRBV21-1 represents a pseudogene. This chain's CDR3 is CASSKAGAKPYGYTF. Here the CDR3 DNA reads TGTGCCAGCAGCAAAGCAGGGGCCAAACCCTATGGCTACACCTTC.